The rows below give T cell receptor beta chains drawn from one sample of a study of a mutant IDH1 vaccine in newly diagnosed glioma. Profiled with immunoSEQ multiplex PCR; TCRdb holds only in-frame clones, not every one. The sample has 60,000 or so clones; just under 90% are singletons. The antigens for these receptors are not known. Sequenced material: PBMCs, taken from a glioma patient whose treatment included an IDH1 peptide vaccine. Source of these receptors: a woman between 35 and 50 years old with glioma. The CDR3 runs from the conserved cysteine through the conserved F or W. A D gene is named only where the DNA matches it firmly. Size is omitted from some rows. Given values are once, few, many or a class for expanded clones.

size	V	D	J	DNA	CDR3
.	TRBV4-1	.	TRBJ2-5	TGCGCCAGCAGCCAAGAAGGACTTCAAGAGACCCAGTACTTC	CASSQEGLQETQYF
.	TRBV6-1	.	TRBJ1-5	TGTGCCAGCAGTGAAGCAGGCCCGAATCAGCCCCAGCATTTT	CASSEAGPNQPQHF
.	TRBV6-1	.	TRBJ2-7	TGTGCCAGCAGATATCGGGACCCGGGCCACGAGCAGTACTTC	CASRYRDPGHEQYF
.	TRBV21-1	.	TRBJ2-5	TGTGCCAGCGAGGGCCCAACGATAGCGGGAGAGACCCAGTACTTC	CASEGPTIAGETQYF
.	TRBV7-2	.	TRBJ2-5	TGTGCCAGCAGCTTAGTGGGCTTACAAGAGACCCAGTACTTC	CASSLVGLQETQYF
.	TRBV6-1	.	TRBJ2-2	TGTTCCCAAGCCGGGGGCGCGGGCACCGGGGAGCTGTTTTTT	CSQAGGAGTGELFF
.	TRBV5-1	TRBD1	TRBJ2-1	TGCGCCAGCGGACAGGGGGCCTACAATGAGCAGTTCTTC	CASGQGAYNEQFF
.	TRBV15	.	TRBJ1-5	TGTGCCACCAGCAGAGAAAGGGATGGAGATCAGCCCCAGCATTTT	CATSRERDGDQPQHF
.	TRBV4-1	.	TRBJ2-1	TGCGCCAGCAGCCGGGGGGAAAACAATGAGCAGTTCTTC	CASSRGENNEQFF
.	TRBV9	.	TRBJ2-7	TGTGCCAGCAGCGTAGACGCTGACCCCTCCTACGAGCAGTACTTC	CASSVDADPSYEQYF
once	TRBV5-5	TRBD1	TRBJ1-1	TGTGCCAGCAGCCCTTGGACAGGGAGCACTGAAGCTTTCTTT	CASSPWTGSTEAFF
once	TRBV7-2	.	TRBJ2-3	TGTGCCAGCAGCTTAGGGGGCTCATCAGATACGCAGTATTTT	CASSLGGSSDTQYF
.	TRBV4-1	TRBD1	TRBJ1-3	TGCGCCAGCAGCCCAGGAGGGACAGGGTATTTCGGCACCATATATTTT	CASSPGGTGYFGTIYF
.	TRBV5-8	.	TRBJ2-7	TGTGCCAGCAGCGCGAAGCGGGCGGGACCGGTGTACTTC	CASSAKRAGPVYF
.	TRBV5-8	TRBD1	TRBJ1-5	TGTGCCAGCAGCGCAGGGACAGTACGCAATCAGCCCCAGCATTTT	CASSAGTVRNQPQHF
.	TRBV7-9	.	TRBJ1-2	TGTGCCAGCAGCTTAGGGGGCGGTTTTTGGAATGGCTACACCTTC	CASSLGGGFWNGYTF
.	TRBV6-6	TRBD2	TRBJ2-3	TGTGCCAGCAGTTACTCCAGGCGGGAGTCCACAGATACGCAGTATTTT	CASSYSRRESTDTQYF
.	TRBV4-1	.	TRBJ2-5	TGCGCCAGCAGCCAGCCCGGACAGTACCAAGAGACCCAGTACTTC	CASSQPGQYQETQYF
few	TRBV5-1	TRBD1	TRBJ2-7	TGCGCCAGCAGCTTATTAGGACAGGGCTCCTACGAGCAGTACTTC	CASSLLGQGSYEQYF
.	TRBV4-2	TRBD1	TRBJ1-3	TGTGCCAGCAGCCAAAACAGGGGGAACGGAAACACCATATATTTT	CASSQNRGNGNTIYF
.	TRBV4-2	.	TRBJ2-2	TGTGCCAGCAGCCAAGATCGGGGAACTAGTGTCACCGGGGAGCTGTTTTTT	CASSQDRGTSVTGELFF
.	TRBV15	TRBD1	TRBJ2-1	TGTGCCACCAGCACGCGGGACAGGCCAGTAAATGAGCAGTTCTTC	CATSTRDRPVNEQFF
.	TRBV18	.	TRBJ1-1	TGTGCCAGCTCACCACTGCAGGCAGGGGATGAAGCTTTCTTT	CASSPLQAGDEAFF
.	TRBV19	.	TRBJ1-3	TGTGCCAGTAGTACCGGACGGTTCACCACCATATATTTT	CASSTGRFTTIYF
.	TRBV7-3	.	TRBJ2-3	TGTGCCAGCAGCTTAACTGGGGGGCCGGGGGATACGCAGTATTTT	CASSLTGGPGDTQYF
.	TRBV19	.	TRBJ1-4	TGTGCCAGTAGGTGGACAGCAACTAATGAAAAACTGTTTTTT	CASRWTATNEKLFF
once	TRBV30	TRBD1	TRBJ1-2	TGTGCCTGGAGTAGTGACAGGGGTTTGGGCTACACCTTC	CAWSSDRGLGYTF
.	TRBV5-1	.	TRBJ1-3	TGCGCCAGCAGCTTGAGCAACTCTGGAAACACCATATATTTT	CASSLSNSGNTIYF
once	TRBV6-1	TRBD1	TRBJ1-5	TGTGCCAGCAGTGAAACCGACAGGGACAATCAGCCCCAGCATTTT	CASSETDRDNQPQHF
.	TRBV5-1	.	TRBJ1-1	TGCGCCAGCAGCCCCGGGGTGAAGACCATGAACACTGAAGCTTTCTTT	CASSPGVKTMNTEAFF
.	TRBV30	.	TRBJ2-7	TGTGCCTGGACCGCGGACTTCGGCTACGAGCAGTACTTC	CAWTADFGYEQYF
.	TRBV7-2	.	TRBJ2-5	TGTGCCAGCAGCTTAGCCCAATCGGGAGTCCAGGGGACCCAGTACTTC	CASSLAQSGVQGTQYF
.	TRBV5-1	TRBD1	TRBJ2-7	TGCGCCAGCCGGGGTAGTACAGGGGGTAACGAGCAGTACTTC	CASRGSTGGNEQYF
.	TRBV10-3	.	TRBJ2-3	TGTGCCATCAGTCGAGGACTGGTCGCGGAAAGCACAGATACGCAGTATTTT	CAISRGLVAESTDTQYF
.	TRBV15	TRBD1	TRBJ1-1	TGTGCCACCAGCAGTAAGACAGGGGGGAACACTGAAGCTTTCTTT	CATSSKTGGNTEAFF
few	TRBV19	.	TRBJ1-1	TGTGCCAGTACCCTTCATATGAACACTGAAGCTTTCTTT	CASTLHMNTEAFF
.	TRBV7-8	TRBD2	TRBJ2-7	TGTGCCAGCAGCTTAGCTGTTAGCGGGAGAAATGAGCAGTACTTC	CASSLAVSGRNEQYF
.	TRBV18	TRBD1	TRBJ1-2	TGTGCCAGCTCCCCCGGGCCGTCAGGGGGCTCTAATGGCTACACCTTC	CASSPGPSGGSNGYTF
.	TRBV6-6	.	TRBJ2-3	TGTGCCAGCACCTTGGGGAGAGGGATCACAGATACGCAGTATTTT	CASTLGRGITDTQYF
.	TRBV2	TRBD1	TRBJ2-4	TGTGCCAGCGGACGACAGGGGGCGGTAAACATTCAGTACTTC	CASGRQGAVNIQYF
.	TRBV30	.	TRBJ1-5	TGTGCCTGGGACAGCGGCAGCAATCAGCCCCAGCATTTT	CAWDSGSNQPQHF
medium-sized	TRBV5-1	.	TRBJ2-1	TGCGCCAGCAGCTTGTGGGCTAGCGAAACCTACAATGAGCAGTTCTTC	CASSLWASETYNEQFF
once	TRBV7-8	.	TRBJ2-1	TGTGCCAGCAGCTTTCGGGGGACAGCTCGGCAGTTCTTC	CASSFRGTARQFF
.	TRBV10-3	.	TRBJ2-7	TGTGCCATCAGGCAGGGGAGCGAGCAGTACTTC	CAIRQGSEQYF
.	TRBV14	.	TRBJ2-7	TGTGCCAGCAGCCAAGGTAGGACTACGTCCTACGAGCAGTACTTC	CASSQGRTTSYEQYF
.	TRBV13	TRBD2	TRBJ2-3	TGTGCCAGCAGCCTGCCCCTAGCGGGAGGTAGCACAGATACGCAGTATTTT	CASSLPLAGGSTDTQYF
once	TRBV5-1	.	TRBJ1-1	TGCGCCAGCAGCTTGCACGATTATTTACAGGCTGAAGCTTTCTTT	CASSLHDYLQAEAFF
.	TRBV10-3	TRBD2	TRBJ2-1	TGTGCCATCAGTCCGGGACTAGCCCCCAATGAGCAGTTCTTC	CAISPGLAPNEQFF